The source of this T cell receptor beta chain is a study of technical replicates of blood from several donors. Generated by immunoSEQ multiplex PCR, the TCRdb table keeps only in-frame clones and is missing some. The sample shows about 56,000 clones, roughly 96% of them seen only once. V shed 8 bases and J shed 0 bases, with 9 bases lying between them. Germline V gives CDR1 SGDLS, CDR2 YYNGEE. The CDR3 has 13 residues. The sequenced material came from PBMCs. This chain joins TRBV9 and TRBJ2-1; D not certain. The TCR comes from a human donor in good health. Some clones in this sample may be carry-over from other donors' samples. In DNA form, the CDR3 reads TGTGCCAGTTTATGCGCCTCCTACAATGAGCAGTTCTTC. It encodes CASLCASYNEQFF. Combining the CDR3 with reference TRBV9 and TRBJ2-1 gives the whole variable domain DSGVTQTPKHLITATGQRVTLRCSPRSGDLSVYWYQQSLDQGLQFLIQYYNGEERAKGNILERFSAQQFPDLHSELNLSSLELGDSALYFCASLCASYNEQFFGPGTRLTVL.